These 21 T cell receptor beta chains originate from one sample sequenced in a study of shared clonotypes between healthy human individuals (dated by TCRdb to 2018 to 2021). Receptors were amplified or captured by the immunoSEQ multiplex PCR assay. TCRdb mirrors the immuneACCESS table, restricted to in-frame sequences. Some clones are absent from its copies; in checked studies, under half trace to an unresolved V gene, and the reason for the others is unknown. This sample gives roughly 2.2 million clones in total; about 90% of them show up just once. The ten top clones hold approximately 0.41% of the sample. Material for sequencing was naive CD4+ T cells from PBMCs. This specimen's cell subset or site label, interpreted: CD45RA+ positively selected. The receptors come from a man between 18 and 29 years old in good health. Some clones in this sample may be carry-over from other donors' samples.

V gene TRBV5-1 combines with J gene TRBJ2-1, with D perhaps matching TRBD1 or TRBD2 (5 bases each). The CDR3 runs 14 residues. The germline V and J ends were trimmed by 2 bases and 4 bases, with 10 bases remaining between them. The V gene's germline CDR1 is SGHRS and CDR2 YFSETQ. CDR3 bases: TGCGCCAGCAGCTTCGGGACGGCATACAATGAGCAGTTCTTC. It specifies CASSFGTAYNEQFF.

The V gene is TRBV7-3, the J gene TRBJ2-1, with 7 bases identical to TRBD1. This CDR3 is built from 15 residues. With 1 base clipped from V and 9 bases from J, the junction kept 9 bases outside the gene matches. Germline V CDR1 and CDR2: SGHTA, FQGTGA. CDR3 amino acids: CASSLSRGTHSEQFF. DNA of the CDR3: TGTGCCAGCAGCTTAAGCAGGGGGACGCATAGTGAGCAGTTCTTC. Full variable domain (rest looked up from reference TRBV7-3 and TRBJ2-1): GAGVSQTPSNKVTEKGKYVELRCDPISGHTALYWYRQSLGQGPEFLIYFQGTGAADDSGLPNDRFFAVRPEGSVSTLKIQRTERGDSAVYLCASSLSRGTHSEQFFGPGTRLTVL.

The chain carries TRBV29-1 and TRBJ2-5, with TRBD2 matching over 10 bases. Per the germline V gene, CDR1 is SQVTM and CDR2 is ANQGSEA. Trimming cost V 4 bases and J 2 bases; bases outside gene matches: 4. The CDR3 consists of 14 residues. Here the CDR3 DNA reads TGCAGCGTTGTGGCTAGCGGGAGACAAGAGACCCAGTACTTC. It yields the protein CSVVASGRQETQYF.

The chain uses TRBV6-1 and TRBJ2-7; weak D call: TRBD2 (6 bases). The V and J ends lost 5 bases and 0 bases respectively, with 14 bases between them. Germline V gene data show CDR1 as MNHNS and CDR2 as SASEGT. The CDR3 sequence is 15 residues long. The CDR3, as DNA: TGTGCCAGCAGTAAGCCGGGGGTCGGCTCCTACGAGCAGTACTTC. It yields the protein CASSKPGVGSYEQYF.

CDR3 in DNA: TGTGCCAGTAGTTTTCGACAGACTCATCAGCCCCAGCATTTT. Translated, it gives CASSFRQTHQPQHF. The chain recombines TRBV19 with TRBJ1-5, with D tentatively TRBD1 (5 bases). Germline assignment: CDR1 LNHDA and CDR2 SQIVND (reference sequence). Trimming cost V 5 bases and J 5 bases, with 13 bases left between them. The CDR3 is made up of 14 amino acids.

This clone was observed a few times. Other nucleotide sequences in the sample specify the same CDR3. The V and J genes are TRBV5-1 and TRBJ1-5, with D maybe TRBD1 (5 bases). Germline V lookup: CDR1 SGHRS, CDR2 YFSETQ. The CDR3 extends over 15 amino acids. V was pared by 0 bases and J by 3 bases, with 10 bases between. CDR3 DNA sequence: TGCGCCAGCAGCTTGGCTTCAGGGAACAATCAGCCCCAGCATTTT. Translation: CASSLASGNNQPQHF.

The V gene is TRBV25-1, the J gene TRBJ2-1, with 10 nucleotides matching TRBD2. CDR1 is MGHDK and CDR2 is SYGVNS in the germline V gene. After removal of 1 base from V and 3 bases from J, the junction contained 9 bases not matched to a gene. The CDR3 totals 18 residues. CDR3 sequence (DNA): TGTGCCAGCAGTGAATTTTTGGGAAGCGGGAGGGACTACAATGAGCAGTTCTTC. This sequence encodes CASSEFLGSGRDYNEQFF.

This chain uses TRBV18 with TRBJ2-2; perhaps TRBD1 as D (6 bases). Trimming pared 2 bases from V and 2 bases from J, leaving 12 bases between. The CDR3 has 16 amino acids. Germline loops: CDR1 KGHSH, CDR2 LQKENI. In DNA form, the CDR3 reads TGTGCCAGCTCACCAACAGGGCTAGCAAACACCGGGGAGCTGTTTTTT. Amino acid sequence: CASSPTGLANTGELFF.

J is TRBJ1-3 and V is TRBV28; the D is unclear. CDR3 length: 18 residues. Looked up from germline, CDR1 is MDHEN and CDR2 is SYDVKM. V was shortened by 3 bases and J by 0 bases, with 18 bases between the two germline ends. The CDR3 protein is CASSFWTPSYHSGNTIYF. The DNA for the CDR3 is TGTGCCAGCAGTTTCTGGACCCCTTCTTACCACTCTGGAAACACCATATATTTT.

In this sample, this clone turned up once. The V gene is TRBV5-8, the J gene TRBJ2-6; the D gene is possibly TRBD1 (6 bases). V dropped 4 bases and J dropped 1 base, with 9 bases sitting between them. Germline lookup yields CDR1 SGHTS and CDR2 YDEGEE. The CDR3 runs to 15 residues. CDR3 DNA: TGTGCCAGCAGCCAAACAGGGTCTGGGGCCAACGTCCTGACTTTC. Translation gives CASSQTGSGANVLTF.

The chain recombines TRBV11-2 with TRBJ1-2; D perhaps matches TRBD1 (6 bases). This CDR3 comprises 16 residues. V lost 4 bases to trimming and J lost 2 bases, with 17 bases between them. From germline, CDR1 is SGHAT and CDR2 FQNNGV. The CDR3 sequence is CASSSHTTGSNYGYTF. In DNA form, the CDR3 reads TGTGCCAGCAGCTCTCATACGACAGGTTCAAACTATGGCTACACCTTC.

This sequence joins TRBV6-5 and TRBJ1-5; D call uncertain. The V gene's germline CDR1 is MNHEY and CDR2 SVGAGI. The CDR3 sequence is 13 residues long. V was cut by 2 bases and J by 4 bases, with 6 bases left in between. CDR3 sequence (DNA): TGTGCCAGCAGTTACACTCATAATCAGCCCCAGCATTTT. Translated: CASSYTHNQPQHF.

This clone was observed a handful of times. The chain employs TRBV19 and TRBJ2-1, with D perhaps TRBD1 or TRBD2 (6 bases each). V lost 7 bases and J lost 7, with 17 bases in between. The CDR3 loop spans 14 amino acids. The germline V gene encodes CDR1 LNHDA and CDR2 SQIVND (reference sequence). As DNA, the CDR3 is TGTGCCAGTAATGGAGGGGGATTGGGGAATGAGCAGTTCTTC. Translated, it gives CASNGGGLGNEQFF. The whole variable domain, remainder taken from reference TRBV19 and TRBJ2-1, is DGGITQSPKYLFRKEGQNVTLSCEQNLNHDAMYWYRQDPGQGLRLIYYSQIVNDFQKGDIAEGYSVSREKKESFPLTVTSAQKNPTAFYLCASNGGGLGNEQFFGPGTRLTVL.

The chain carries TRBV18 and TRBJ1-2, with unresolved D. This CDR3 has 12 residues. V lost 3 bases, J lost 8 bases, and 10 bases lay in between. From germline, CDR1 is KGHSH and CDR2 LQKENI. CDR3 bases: TGTGCCAGCTCACCCCCGAACCCCGGCTACACCTTC. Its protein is CASSPPNPGYTF.

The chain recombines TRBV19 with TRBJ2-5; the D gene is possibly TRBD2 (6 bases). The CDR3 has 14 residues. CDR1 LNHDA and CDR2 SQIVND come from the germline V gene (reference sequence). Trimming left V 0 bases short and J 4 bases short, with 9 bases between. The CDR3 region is CASSIEATRETQYF. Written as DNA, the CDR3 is TGTGCCAGTAGTATAGAGGCGACTAGAGAGACCCAGTACTTC.

The DNA for the CDR3 is TGTGCCAGCAGCTTGTGGGGGAGTTCCCCTTTAGAGCAGTACTTC. This codes for CASSLWGSSPLEQYF. V and J are TRBV5-5 and TRBJ2-7; D possibly uses TRBD1 or TRBD2 (5 bases each). Deletions cut 1 base from V and 7 bases from J, with 18 bases between. The CDR3 runs to 15 residues. Germline V lookup: CDR1 SGHKS, CDR2 YYEKEE (reference sequence).

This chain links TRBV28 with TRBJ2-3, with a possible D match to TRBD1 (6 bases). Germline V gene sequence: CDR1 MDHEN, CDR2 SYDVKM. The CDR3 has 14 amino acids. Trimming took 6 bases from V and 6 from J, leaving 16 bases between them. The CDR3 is CASRPDSVSDTQYF. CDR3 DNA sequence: TGTGCCAGCAGACCGGACAGTGTATCCGATACGCAGTATTTT.

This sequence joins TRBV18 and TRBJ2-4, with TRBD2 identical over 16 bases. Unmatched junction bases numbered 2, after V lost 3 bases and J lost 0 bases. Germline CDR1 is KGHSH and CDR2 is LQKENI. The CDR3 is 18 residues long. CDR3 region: CASSPGTSGGGAKNIQYF. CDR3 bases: TGTGCCAGCTCACCCGGGACTAGCGGGGGGGGAGCCAAAAACATTCAGTACTTC.

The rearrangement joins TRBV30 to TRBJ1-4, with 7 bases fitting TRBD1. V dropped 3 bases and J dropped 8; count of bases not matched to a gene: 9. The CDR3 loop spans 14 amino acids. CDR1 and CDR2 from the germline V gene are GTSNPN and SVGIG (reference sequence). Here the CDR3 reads CAWSDRTGDEKLFF. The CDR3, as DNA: TGTGCCTGGAGCGACCGGACAGGTGACGAAAAACTGTTTTTT.

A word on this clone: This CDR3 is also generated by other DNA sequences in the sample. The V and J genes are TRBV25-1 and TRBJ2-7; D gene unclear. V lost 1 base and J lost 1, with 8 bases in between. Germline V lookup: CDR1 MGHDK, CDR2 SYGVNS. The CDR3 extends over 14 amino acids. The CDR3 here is CASSESGRSYEQYF. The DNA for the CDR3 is TGTGCCAGCAGTGAATCAGGCCGTTCCTACGAGCAGTACTTC.

CDR3 nucleotides: TGTGCCAGCAGCTTGTTGAGCGGGAGGGCCACAGATACGCAGTATTTT. This codes for CASSLLSGRATDTQYF. The chain links TRBV5-4 to TRBJ2-3; 10 nucleotides match TRBD2. With 1 base clipped from V and 2 bases from J, the junction kept 4 bases outside the gene matches. The CDR3 extends over 16 amino acids. Germline CDR1 and CDR2: SGHNT and YYREEE (reference sequence).